The 7 T cell receptor beta chains presented below share a single source sample, sequenced in a study of glioma-infiltrating T cells after dendritic cell vaccination. This table comes from immunoSEQ multiplex PCR, and its TCRdb copy is limited to in-frame clones, with some not included. The data show 90,000 or so clones, with around 85% seen just once and just under 3% held by the top ten. The sample here was blood, taken before dendritic cell vaccination. The receptors shown here come from a human donor with glioblastoma.

The chain joins TRBV7-3 to TRBJ1-1, with TRBD1 matching 7 bases. Germline CDR1 SGHTA, CDR2 FQGTGA. V lost 5 bases, J lost 0 bases, and 6 bases stayed unmatched. This CDR3 has 15 residues. This chain's CDR3 is CASSVSGGMNTEAFF. Written as DNA, the CDR3 is TGTGCCAGCAGCGTGTCAGGGGGGATGAACACTGAAGCTTTCTTT.

The chain joins TRBV5-4 to TRBJ1-2, with a possible D match to TRBD1 (5 bases). CDR1 is SGHNT and CDR2 is YYREEE in the germline V gene (reference sequence). The CDR3 consists of 14 residues. V was cut by 1 base and J by 1 base, with 8 bases left in between. CDR3 nucleotide sequence: TGTGCCAGCAGCTTGCGGGGGTATAACTATGGCTACACCTTC. This codes for CASSLRGYNYGYTF.

This clone was seen repeatedly, ten times or more. The V and J genes are TRBV6-6 and TRBJ1-3; D perhaps matches TRBD1 (6 bases). This CDR3 has 15 residues. The V end lost 6 bases, the J end lost 4 bases, and 16 bases lay between the germline ends. Germline CDR1 reads MNHNY; CDR2 reads SVGAGI (reference sequence). The CDR3 reads CASSRAGAVGNTIYF. DNA for the CDR3: TGTGCCAGCAGCAGAGCGGGGGCGGTGGGAAACACCATATATTTT.

The V gene is TRBV9, the J gene TRBJ2-1, with TRBD1 identical over 7 bases. This CDR3 spans 17 amino acids. The V gene end was trimmed by 4 bases and the J gene end by 4 bases; junction bases not matched to a gene: 14. CDR1 is SGDLS, CDR2 YYNGEE, per germline. The CDR3 reads CASSNQLQGWGYNEQFF. The CDR3 DNA reads as TGTGCCAGCAGCAATCAACTACAGGGGTGGGGATACAATGAGCAGTTCTTC.

CDR3 DNA: TGTGCCAGCAGCTTAGCCTCCAGCGGGGGAAAAAACATTCAGTACTTC. As protein: CASSLASSGGKNIQYF. The gene calls are TRBV7-2 and TRBJ2-4; 8 bases are shared with TRBD2. V gave up 0 bases and J gave up 4 bases; unmatched junction bases: 5. Germline CDR1 SGHTA, CDR2 FQGNSA. The CDR3 loop spans 16 amino acids.

This clone showed up just once. The chain joins TRBV10-3 to TRBJ2-1, with 14 bases identical to TRBD2. This CDR3 has 17 amino acids. Germline CDR1 is ENHRY and CDR2 is SYGVKD. After removal of 7 bases from V and 0 bases from J, the junction contained 5 bases not matched to a gene. The chain's CDR3 is CAITGTSGGSSYNEQFF. For the CDR3, the DNA is TGTGCCATCACCGGGACTAGCGGGGGTAGCTCCTACAATGAGCAGTTCTTC.

The chain uses TRBV6-5 and TRBJ1-2; D is perhaps TRBD1 (5 bases). This CDR3 region has 13 residues. Deletions cut 5 bases from V and 4 bases from J, with 11 bases between. Germline V lookup: CDR1 MNHEY, CDR2 SVGAGI. DNA for the CDR3: TGTGCCAGCAGTAGCAGGGAAGGCTATGGCTACACCTTC. Translated, it gives CASSSREGYGYTF.